This T cell receptor beta chain was recorded in a study of graft-versus-host responses after intestinal transplantation. Points from the study as a whole: High graft-versus-host to host-versus-graft T cell clonal ratios marked allografts of patients with graft-donor macrochimerism.

Produced via immunoSEQ multiplex PCR; TCRdb's table is partial and in-frame only. The sample carries 6,500 to 7,500 clones, around 23% recorded once. Sorting after the reaction isolated proliferating CFSE-low CD3+CD4+ and CD3+CD8+ responders. This TCR was sampled from a human patient who was an organ donor for intestinal transplantation. Sequencing was performed on alloreactive CD4+ T cells from a mixed lymphocyte reaction culture, taken before transplantation. Subset in this sample: CFSE-low proliferating T cells sorted from roughly 6-day pre-transplant mixed lymphocyte reaction (GvH or HvG direction).

The CDR3: CASSPLTGAETQYF. The DNA for the CDR3 is TGTGCCAGCTCACCACTCACAGGGGCCGAGACCCAGTACTTC. This chain connects TRBV18 to TRBJ2-5; 7 bases align to TRBD1. This CDR3 has 14 residues. Germline V lookup: CDR1 KGHSH, CDR2 LQKENI. V was pared by 1 base and J by 5 bases, with 4 bases of the junction left unmatched.